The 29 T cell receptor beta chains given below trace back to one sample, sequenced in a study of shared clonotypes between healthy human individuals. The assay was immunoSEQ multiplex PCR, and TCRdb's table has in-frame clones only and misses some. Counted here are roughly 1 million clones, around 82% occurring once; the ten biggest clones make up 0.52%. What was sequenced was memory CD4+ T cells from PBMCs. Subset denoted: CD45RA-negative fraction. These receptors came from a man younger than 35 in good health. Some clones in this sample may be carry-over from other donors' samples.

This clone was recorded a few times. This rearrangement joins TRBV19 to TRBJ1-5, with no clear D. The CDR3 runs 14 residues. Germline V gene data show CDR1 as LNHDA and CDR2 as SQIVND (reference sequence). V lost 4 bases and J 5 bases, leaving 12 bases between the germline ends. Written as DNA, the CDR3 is TGTGCCAGTAGTAGTTTTCAGATATATCAGCCCCAGCATTTT. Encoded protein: CASSSFQIYQPQHF.

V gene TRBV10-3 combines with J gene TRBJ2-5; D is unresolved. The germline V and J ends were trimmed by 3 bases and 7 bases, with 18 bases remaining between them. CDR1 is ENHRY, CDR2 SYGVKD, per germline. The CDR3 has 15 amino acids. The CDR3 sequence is CAISDRFKADGTQYF. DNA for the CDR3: TGTGCCATCAGTGACAGGTTTAAGGCAGACGGGACCCAGTACTTC.

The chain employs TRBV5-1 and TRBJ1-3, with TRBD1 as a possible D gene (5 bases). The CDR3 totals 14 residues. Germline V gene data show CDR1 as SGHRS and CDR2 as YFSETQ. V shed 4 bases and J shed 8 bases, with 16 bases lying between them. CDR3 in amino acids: CASSPGTIKDTIYF. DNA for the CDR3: TGCGCCAGCAGCCCGGGGACGATAAAGGACACCATATATTTT.

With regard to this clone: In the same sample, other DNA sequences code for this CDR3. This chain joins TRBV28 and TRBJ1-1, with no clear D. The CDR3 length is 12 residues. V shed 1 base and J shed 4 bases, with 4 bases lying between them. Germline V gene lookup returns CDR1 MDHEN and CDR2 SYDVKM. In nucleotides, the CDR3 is TGTGCCAGCAGTTTATCGGGCACTGAAGCTTTCTTT. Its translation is CASSLSGTEAFF.

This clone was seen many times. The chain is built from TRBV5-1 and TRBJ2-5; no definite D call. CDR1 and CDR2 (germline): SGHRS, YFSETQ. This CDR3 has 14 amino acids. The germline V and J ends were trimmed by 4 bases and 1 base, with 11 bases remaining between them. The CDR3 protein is CASSPDPAQETQYF. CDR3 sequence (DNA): TGCGCCAGCAGCCCCGACCCTGCCCAAGAGACCCAGTACTTC.

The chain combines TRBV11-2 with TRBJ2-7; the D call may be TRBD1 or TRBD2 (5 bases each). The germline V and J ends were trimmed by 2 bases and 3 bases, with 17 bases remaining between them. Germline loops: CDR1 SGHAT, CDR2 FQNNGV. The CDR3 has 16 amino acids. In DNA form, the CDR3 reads TGTGCCAGCAGCTTAAGATCTGGGACCCACATCTACGAGCAGTACTTC. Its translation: CASSLRSGTHIYEQYF.

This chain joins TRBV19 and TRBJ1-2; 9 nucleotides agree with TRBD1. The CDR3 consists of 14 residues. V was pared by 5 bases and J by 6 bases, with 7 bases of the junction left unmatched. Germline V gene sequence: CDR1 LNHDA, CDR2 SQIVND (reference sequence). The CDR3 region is CASSQGQGLDGYTF. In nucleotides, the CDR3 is TGTGCCAGTAGTCAGGGACAGGGACTTGATGGCTACACCTTC.

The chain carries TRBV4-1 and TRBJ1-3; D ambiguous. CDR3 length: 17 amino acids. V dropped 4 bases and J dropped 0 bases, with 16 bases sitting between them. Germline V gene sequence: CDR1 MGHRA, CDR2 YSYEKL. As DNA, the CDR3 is TGCGCCAGCAGCCTCGCAGGCGTAATGAACTCTGGAAACACCATATATTTT. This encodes CASSLAGVMNSGNTIYF.

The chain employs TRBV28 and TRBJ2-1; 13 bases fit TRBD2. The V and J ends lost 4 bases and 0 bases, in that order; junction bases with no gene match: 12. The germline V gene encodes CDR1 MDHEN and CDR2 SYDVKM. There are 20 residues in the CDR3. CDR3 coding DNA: TGTGCCAGCAGTTCCCGAGGACTAGCGGGAGTCCAACACTCCTACAATGAGCAGTTCTTC. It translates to CASSSRGLAGVQHSYNEQFF.

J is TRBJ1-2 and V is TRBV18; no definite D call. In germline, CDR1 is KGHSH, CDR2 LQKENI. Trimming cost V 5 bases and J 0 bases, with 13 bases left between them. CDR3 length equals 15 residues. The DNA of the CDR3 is TGTGCCAGCTCAAATAGTCGTTCAGCTAACTATGGCTACACCTTC. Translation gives CASSNSRSANYGYTF.

Here the CDR3 DNA reads TGTGCCAGCAGCAAGAGGTCGGGGGAAGCTTTCTTT. Translating it yields CASSKRSGEAFF. The chain is built from TRBV7-2 and TRBJ1-1; D not resolved. CDR1 and CDR2 from the germline V gene are SGHTA and FQGNSA. The CDR3 is 12 residues long. Trimming took off 5 bases at V and 8 bases at J, with 12 bases between the two ends. Supplemented by reference TRBV7-2 and TRBJ1-1, the full variable domain reads GAGVSQSPSNKVTEKGKDVELRCDPISGHTALYWYRQSLGQGLEFLIYFQGNSAPDKSGLPSDRFSAERTGGSVSTLTIQRTQQEDSAVYLCASSKRSGEAFFGQGTRLTVV.

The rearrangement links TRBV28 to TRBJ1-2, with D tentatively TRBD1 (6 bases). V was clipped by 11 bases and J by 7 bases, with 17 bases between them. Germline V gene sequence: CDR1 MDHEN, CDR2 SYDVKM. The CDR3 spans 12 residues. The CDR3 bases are TGTGCCTCATACAGGGAGTTACGTGGCTACACCTTC. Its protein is CASYRELRGYTF.

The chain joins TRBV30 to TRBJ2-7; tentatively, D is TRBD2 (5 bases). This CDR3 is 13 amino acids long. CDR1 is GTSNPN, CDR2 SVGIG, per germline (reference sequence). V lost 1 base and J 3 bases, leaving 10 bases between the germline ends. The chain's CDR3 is CAWSEKRDYEQYF. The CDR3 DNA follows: TGTGCCTGGAGTGAGAAGAGGGACTACGAGCAGTACTTC. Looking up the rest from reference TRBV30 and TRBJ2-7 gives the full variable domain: SQTIHQWPATLVQPVGSPLSLECTVEGTSNPNLYWYRQAAGRGLQLLFYSVGIGQISSEVPQNLSASRPQDRQFILSSKKLLLSDSGFYLCAWSEKRDYEQYFGPGTRLTVT.

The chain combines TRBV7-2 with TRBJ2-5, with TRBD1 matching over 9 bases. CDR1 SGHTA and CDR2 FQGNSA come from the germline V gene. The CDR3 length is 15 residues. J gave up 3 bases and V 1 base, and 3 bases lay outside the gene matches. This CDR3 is CASSLGRQGEETQYF. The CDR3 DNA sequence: TGTGCCAGCAGCTTAGGCCGACAGGGGGAAGAGACCCAGTACTTC. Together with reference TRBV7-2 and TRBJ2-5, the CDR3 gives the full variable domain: GAGVSQSPSNKVTEKGKDVELRCDPISGHTALYWYRQSLGQGLEFLIYFQGNSAPDKSGLPSDRFSAERTGGSVSTLTIQRTQQEDSAVYLCASSLGRQGEETQYFGPGTRLLVL.

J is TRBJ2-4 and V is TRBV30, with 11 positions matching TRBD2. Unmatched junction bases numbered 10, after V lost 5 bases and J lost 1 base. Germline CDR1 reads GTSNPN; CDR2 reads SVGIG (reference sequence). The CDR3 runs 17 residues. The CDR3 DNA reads TGTGCCTGGGACAGCTTTAGCGGGAGGGCCGCCAAAAACATTCAGTACTTC. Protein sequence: CAWDSFSGRAAKNIQYF.

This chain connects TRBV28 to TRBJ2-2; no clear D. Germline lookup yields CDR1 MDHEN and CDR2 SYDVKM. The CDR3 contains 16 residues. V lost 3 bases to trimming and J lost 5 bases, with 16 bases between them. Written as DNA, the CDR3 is TGTGCCAGCAGTTTGTTTAATCGCAAAGATACCGGGGAGCTGTTTTTT. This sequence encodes CASSLFNRKDTGELFF.

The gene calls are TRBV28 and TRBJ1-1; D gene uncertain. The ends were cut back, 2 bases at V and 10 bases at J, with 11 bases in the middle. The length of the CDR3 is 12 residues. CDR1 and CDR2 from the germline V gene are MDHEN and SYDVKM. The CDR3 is CASSLDKGGAFF. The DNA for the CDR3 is TGTGCCAGCAGTTTAGATAAGGGAGGAGCTTTCTTT.

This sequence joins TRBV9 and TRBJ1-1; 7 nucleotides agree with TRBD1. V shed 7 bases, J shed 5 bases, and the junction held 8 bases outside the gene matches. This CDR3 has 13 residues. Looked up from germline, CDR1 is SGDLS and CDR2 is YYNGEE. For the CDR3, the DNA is TGTGCCAGCGCTAGGACAGGACGAACTGAAGCTTTCTTT. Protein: CASARTGRTEAFF.

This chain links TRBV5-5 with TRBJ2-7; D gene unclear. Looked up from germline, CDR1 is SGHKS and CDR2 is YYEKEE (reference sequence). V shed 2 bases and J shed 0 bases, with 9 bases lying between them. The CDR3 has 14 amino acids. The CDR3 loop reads CASSFTANSYEQYF. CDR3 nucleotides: TGTGCCAGCAGCTTCACAGCGAACTCCTACGAGCAGTACTTC.

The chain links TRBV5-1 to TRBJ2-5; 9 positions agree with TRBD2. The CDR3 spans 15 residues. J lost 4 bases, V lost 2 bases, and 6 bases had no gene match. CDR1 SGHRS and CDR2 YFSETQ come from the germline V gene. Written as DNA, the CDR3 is TGCGCCAGCAGCTTAGTAGCGGGAGTAACAGAGACCCAGTACTTC. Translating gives CASSLVAGVTETQYF.

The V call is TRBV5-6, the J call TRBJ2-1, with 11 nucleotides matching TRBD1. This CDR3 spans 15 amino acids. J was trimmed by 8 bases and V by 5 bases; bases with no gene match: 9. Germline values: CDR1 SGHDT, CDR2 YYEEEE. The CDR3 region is CASRPGTGGRDEQFF. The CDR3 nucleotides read TGTGCCAGCAGGCCCGGGACAGGGGGACGGGATGAGCAGTTCTTC.

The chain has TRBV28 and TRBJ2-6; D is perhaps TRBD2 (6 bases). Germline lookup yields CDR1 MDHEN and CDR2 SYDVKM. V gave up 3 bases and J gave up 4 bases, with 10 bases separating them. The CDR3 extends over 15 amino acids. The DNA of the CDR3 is TGTGCCAGCAGTTTTGGGGAGGCCGGGGCCAACGTCCTGACTTTC. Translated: CASSFGEAGANVLTF.

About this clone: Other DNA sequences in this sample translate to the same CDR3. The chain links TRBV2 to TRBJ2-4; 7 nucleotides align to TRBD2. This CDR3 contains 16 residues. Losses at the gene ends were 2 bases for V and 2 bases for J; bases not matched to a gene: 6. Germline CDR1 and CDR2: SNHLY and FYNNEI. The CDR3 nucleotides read TGTGCCAGCAGTGAACGGGGCGGGAGAACCAAAAACATTCAGTACTTC. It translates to CASSERGGRTKNIQYF.

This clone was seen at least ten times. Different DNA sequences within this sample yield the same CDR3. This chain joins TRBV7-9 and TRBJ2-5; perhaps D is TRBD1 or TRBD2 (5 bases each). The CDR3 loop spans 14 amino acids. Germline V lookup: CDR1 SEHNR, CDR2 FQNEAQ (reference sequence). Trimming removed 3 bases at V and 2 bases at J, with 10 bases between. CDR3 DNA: TGTGCCAGCAGCTTGGGGCTAGCTCAAGAGACCCAGTACTTC. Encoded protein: CASSLGLAQETQYF.

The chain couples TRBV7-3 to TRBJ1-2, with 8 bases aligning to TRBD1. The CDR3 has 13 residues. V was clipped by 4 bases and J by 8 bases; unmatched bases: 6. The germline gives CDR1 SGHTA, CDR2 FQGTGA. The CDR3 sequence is CASSSPTGVGYTF. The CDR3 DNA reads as TGTGCCAGCAGCTCGCCGACAGGGGTCGGCTACACCTTC. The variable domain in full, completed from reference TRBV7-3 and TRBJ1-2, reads GAGVSQTPSNKVTEKGKYVELRCDPISGHTALYWYRQSLGQGPEFLIYFQGTGAADDSGLPNDRFFAVRPEGSVSTLKIQRTERGDSAVYLCASSSPTGVGYTFGSGTRLTVV.

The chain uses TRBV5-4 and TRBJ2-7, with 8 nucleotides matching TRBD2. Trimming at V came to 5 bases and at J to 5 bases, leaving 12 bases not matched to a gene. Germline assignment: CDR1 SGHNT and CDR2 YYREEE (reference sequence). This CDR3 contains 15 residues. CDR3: CASRTWGAGAHEQYF. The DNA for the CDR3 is TGTGCCAGCAGAACCTGGGGAGCGGGAGCCCACGAGCAGTACTTC. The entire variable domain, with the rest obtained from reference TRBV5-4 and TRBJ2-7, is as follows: ETGVTQSPTHLIKTRGQQVTLRCSSQSGHNTVSWYQQALGQGPQFIFQYYREEENGRGNFPPRFSGLQFPNYSSELNVNALELDDSALYLCASRTWGAGAHEQYFGPGTRLTVT.

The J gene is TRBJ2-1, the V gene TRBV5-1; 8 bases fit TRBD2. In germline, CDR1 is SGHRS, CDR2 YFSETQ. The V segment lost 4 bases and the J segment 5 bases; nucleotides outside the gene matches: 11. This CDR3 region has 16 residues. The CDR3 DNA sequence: TGCGCCAGCAGCCCCGTAGCGGGACGTGGGAACAATGAGCAGTTCTTC. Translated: CASSPVAGRGNNEQFF.

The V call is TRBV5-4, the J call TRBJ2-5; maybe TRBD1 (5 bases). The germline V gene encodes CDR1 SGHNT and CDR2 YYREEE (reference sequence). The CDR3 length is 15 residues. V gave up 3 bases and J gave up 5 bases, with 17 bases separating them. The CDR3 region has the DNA TGTGCCAGCAGCTCGGCCACAGGTTCGGGCGAGACCCAGTACTTC. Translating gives CASSSATGSGETQYF.

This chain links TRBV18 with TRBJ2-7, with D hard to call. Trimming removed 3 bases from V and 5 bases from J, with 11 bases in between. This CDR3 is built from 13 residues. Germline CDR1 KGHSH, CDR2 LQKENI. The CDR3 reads CASSPAPTDEQYF. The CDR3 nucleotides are TGTGCCAGCTCACCCGCCCCCACGGACGAGCAGTACTTC.